The 24 T cell receptor beta chains below come from one sample, sequenced in a study of control samples from healthy donors and cancer patients. This table comes from immunoSEQ multiplex PCR, and its TCRdb copy is limited to in-frame clones, with some not included. The sample shows 150,000 to 200,000 clones, roughly 90% of them seen only once. The sample taken for sequencing was blood. All receptors derive from a woman aged 45-65 years in good health.

The V call is TRBV18, the J call TRBJ1-4; perhaps TRBD1 as D (5 bases). The CDR3 covers 13 residues. Germline V gene lookup returns CDR1 KGHSH and CDR2 LQKENI. The germline V and J ends were trimmed by 6 bases and 6 bases, with 11 bases remaining between them. DNA of the CDR3: TGTGCCAGCTCCCAGGGATTGGATGAAAAACTGTTTTTT. Its translation is CASSQGLDEKLFF.

The chain links TRBV28 to TRBJ1-2; no definite D call. V gave up 6 bases and J gave up 4 bases, with 9 bases separating them. Per the germline V gene, CDR1 is MDHEN and CDR2 is SYDVKM. This CDR3 spans 12 amino acids. CDR3 protein: CASSLGSYGYTF. The CDR3 DNA reads as TGTGCCAGCAGCCTCGGTAGCTATGGCTACACCTTC.

The rearrangement joins TRBV12-3 or TRBV12-4 to TRBJ1-1, with D unresolved. The CDR3 has 12 residues. The germline V and J ends were trimmed by 5 bases and 4 bases, with 8 bases remaining between them. The CDR3 sequence: CASSLDRTEAFF. CDR3 in DNA: TGTGCCAGCAGTCTGGACCGCACTGAAGCTTTCTTT.

Worth noting for this clone: This same CDR3 is encoded by further DNA sequences in the sample. The gene calls are TRBV27 and TRBJ1-3; no clear D gene. Trimming left V 5 bases short and J 2 bases short, with 10 bases between. CDR3 length: 14 amino acids. Looked up from germline, CDR1 is MNHEY and CDR2 is SMNVEV (reference sequence). CDR3 amino acids: CASSPTEAGNTIYF. DNA of the CDR3: TGTGCCAGCAGTCCTACGGAGGCTGGAAACACCATATATTTT.

The rearrangement uses TRBV2 and TRBJ1-4, with D tentatively TRBD1 (6 bases). The CDR3 covers 13 residues. Looked up from germline, CDR1 is SNHLY and CDR2 is FYNNEI. Trimming pared 4 bases from V and 7 bases from J, leaving 10 bases between. The CDR3 loop is CASSGDRIEKLFF. The CDR3 DNA reads TGTGCCAGCAGTGGTGACAGGATTGAAAAACTGTTTTTT.

The CDR3, as DNA: TGCGCCAGCAGCTTTACGGGACGCAACTCTGGAAACACCATATATTTT. Its translation is CASSFTGRNSGNTIYF. The rearrangement uses TRBV5-1 and TRBJ1-3, with D possibly being TRBD1 (5 bases). The length of the CDR3 is 16 residues. The germline V gene encodes CDR1 SGHRS and CDR2 YFSETQ. The V gene lost 2 bases and the J gene lost 0 bases, with 12 bases spanning the gap.

The chain employs TRBV7-9 and TRBJ2-7, with D possibly being TRBD1 or TRBD2 (5 bases each). This CDR3 is 16 amino acids long. Germline loops: CDR1 SEHNR, CDR2 FQNEAQ (reference sequence). With 3 bases removed from V and 2 bases from J, the gap between germline ends came to 17 bases. CDR3 amino acids: CASSFAPRPGPYEQYF. The CDR3 nucleotides are TGTGCCAGCAGCTTCGCCCCCCGGCCGGGGCCCTACGAGCAGTACTTC.

The gene calls are TRBV6-4 and TRBJ2-2; TRBD2 is a possible D gene (5 bases). The CDR3 is 18 residues long. Trimming took off 6 bases at V and 0 bases at J, with 20 bases between the two ends. Germline lookup yields CDR1 MRHNA and CDR2 SNTAGT. The CDR3 spells CASSLEKRTEANTGELFF. CDR3 bases: TGTGCCAGCAGCCTAGAAAAAAGGACGGAGGCGAACACCGGGGAGCTGTTTTTT.

The chain recombines TRBV7-2 with TRBJ2-5; TRBD2 matches 8 bases. Germline values: CDR1 SGHTA, CDR2 FQGNSA. The CDR3 length is 17 residues. Trimming cost V 1 base and J 6 bases; bases outside gene matches: 13. The CDR3 DNA follows: TGTGCCAGCAGCTTAGATTCGACGGGGGGGGGCGATCAGACCCAGTACTTC. Protein: CASSLDSTGGGDQTQYF.

V gene TRBV7-9 combines with J gene TRBJ1-2, with D maybe TRBD1 (5 bases). V dropped 4 bases and J dropped 14 bases, with 17 bases sitting between them. The CDR3 loop spans 12 amino acids. The germline CDR1 and CDR2 sequences are SEHNR and FQNEAQ (reference sequence). CDR3 sequence reads: CASSSSSGVETF. The CDR3, as DNA: TGTGCCAGCAGCTCCTCCTCGGGGGTGGAAACCTTC. The variable domain in full, completed from reference TRBV7-9 and TRBJ1-2, reads DTGVSQNPRHKITKRGQNVTFRCDPISEHNRLYWYRQTLGQGPEFLTYFQNEAQLEKSRLLSDRFSAERPKGSFSTLEIQRTEQGDSAMYLCASSSSSGVETFGSGTRLTVV.

The chain is built from TRBV3-1 (or the pseudogene TRBV3-2) and TRBJ2-7, with a tentative D call TRBD2 (6 bases). Trimming left V 5 bases short and J 3 bases short, with 11 bases between. This CDR3 spans 13 amino acids. Germline-derived CDR1 and CDR2 are LGHDT and YNNKEL (reference sequence). CDR3 loop: CASSYGRDYEQYF. CDR3 in DNA: TGTGCCAGCAGCTACGGGAGAGACTACGAGCAGTACTTC.

This clone appeared once. The gene calls are TRBV9 and TRBJ2-1, with D tentatively TRBD2 (6 bases). Trimming took off 2 bases at V and 7 bases at J, with 13 bases between the two ends. Looked up from germline, CDR1 is SGDLS and CDR2 is YYNGEE. CDR3 size: 14 residues. CDR3 sequence: CASSVTGSVNEQFF. The CDR3 coding sequence is TGTGCCAGCAGCGTGACCGGGAGCGTTAATGAGCAGTTCTTC.

The CDR3 reads CASSYRSSGNTIYF. CDR3 sequence (DNA): TGTGCCAGCAGTTATAGGAGCTCTGGAAACACCATATATTTT. The rearrangement uses TRBV27 and TRBJ1-3, with D hard to call. The germline V gene has CDR1 MNHEY and CDR2 SMNVEV (reference sequence). V shed 4 bases and J shed 0 bases, with 7 bases lying between them. CDR3 length equals 14 residues.

V is TRBV6-5 and J is TRBJ1-1; D is ambiguous. The CDR3 loop spans 14 amino acids. The germline gives CDR1 MNHEY, CDR2 SVGAGI. The V end lost 6 bases, the J end lost 1 base, and 12 bases lay between the germline ends. The CDR3 DNA reads TGTGCCAGCAGGCCAGGTGCCGCGAACACTGAAGCTTTCTTT. Protein: CASRPGAANTEAFF.

The chain has TRBV20-1 and TRBJ1-1, with 10 bases that match TRBD1. The V gene end was trimmed by 3 bases and the J gene end by 4 bases; junction bases not matched to a gene: 8. Germline V gene sequence: CDR1 DFQATT, CDR2 SNEGSKA (reference sequence). This CDR3 spans 15 amino acids. DNA of the CDR3: TGCAGTGCTAGTAAGGTTTGGACAGGGGGCACTGAAGCTTTCTTT. It codes for CSASKVWTGGTEAFF.

The rearrangement links TRBV5-4 to TRBJ2-7; 8 bases map to TRBD2. Germline V gives CDR1 SGHNT, CDR2 YYREEE (reference sequence). V dropped 0 bases and J dropped 3; count of bases not matched to a gene: 2. This CDR3 spans 14 amino acids. The CDR3 nucleotides read TGTGCCAGCAGCTTGGGTGGGACTAGCTACGAGCAGTACTTC. This codes for CASSLGGTSYEQYF. Full variable domain (outside the CDR3, taken from reference TRBV5-4 and TRBJ2-7): ETGVTQSPTHLIKTRGQQVTLRCSSQSGHNTVSWYQQALGQGPQFIFQYYREEENGRGNFPPRFSGLQFPNYSSELNVNALELDDSALYLCASSLGGTSYEQYFGPGTRLTVT.

The CDR3 DNA sequence: TGTGCCAGCAGCACGGGGGAGCAGGGTTGGGTAATTCAGTACTTC. As protein: CASSTGEQGWVIQYF. The rearrangement joins TRBV9 to TRBJ2-4; a possible D gene is TRBD2 (6 bases). The CDR3 is 15 amino acids. Germline V gives CDR1 SGDLS, CDR2 YYNGEE. Trimming left V 4 bases short and J 10 bases short, with 21 bases between.

The chain combines TRBV9 with TRBJ1-2; D is possibly TRBD1 (5 bases). This CDR3 is 14 amino acids long. V lost 2 bases and J lost 4, with 12 bases in between. CDR1 is SGDLS, CDR2 YYNGEE, per germline. The DNA for the CDR3 is TGTGCCAGCAGCGTTCTCGAGACAGCCTATGGCTACACCTTC. It yields the protein CASSVLETAYGYTF.

V usage is TRBV11-3 and J usage is TRBJ2-6; D not certain. Per the germline V gene, CDR1 is SGHNT and CDR2 is YENEEA. The CDR3 is 16 amino acids. Trimming left V 1 base short and J 0 bases short, with 7 bases between. The CDR3 sequence: CASSLGVGSGANVLTF. In DNA, the CDR3 is TGTGCCAGCAGCTTAGGCGTGGGCTCTGGGGCCAACGTCCTGACTTTC.

The chain recombines TRBV6-5 with TRBJ1-2; 8 nucleotides match TRBD1. Germline V gene lookup returns CDR1 MNHEY and CDR2 SVGAGI. The junction had 4 bases not matched to a gene; V was cut back by 5 bases and J by 8 bases. This CDR3 has 12 residues. CDR3 sequence reads: CASSRTGQGYTF. The CDR3 DNA reads as TGTGCCAGCAGTCGGACAGGGCAGGGCTACACCTTC.

The J gene is TRBJ1-4, the V gene TRBV18; D is undetermined. The germline V gene encodes CDR1 KGHSH and CDR2 LQKENI. The CDR3 runs 15 residues. Trimming stripped 3 bases from V and 0 bases from J, with 8 bases between. CDR3 residues: CASSPQAATNEKLFF. For the CDR3, the DNA is TGTGCCAGCTCACCTCAGGCTGCAACTAATGAAAAACTGTTTTTT.

This sequence joins TRBV5-1 and TRBJ1-1, with D uncertain. Germline CDR1 reads SGHRS; CDR2 reads YFSETQ. Deletions cut 5 bases from V and 7 bases from J, with 9 bases between. This CDR3 is built from 11 residues. The CDR3 DNA sequence: TGCGCCAGCAGTAGGGAAGATGAAGCTTTCTTT. It codes for CASSREDEAFF. Using reference TRBV5-1 and TRBJ1-1 for the parts outside the CDR3, the full variable domain is KAGVTQTPRYLIKTRGQQVTLSCSPISGHRSVSWYQQTPGQGLQFLFEYFSETQRNKGNFPGRFSGRQFSNSRSEMNVSTLELGDSALYLCASSREDEAFFGQGTRLTVV.

This rearrangement joins TRBV10-3 to TRBJ2-7; 7 positions agree with TRBD1. Germline V CDR1 and CDR2: ENHRY, SYGVKD. Losses at the gene ends were 11 bases for V and 2 bases for J; bases not matched to a gene: 9. This CDR3 contains 13 residues. Here the CDR3 reads CASGTALAYEQYF. The CDR3 DNA reads TGTGCCTCCGGGACAGCCCTCGCCTACGAGCAGTACTTC.

The chain links TRBV30 to TRBJ2-7, with D unresolved. This CDR3 is 12 amino acids long. Trimming pared 2 bases from V and 3 bases from J, leaving 8 bases between. Germline V gives CDR1 GTSNPN, CDR2 SVGIG (reference sequence). The CDR3 bases are TGTGCCTGGAGTAGGGTGGGCTACGAGCAGTACTTC. Translation gives CAWSRVGYEQYF.